This T cell receptor beta chain derives from a study of OX40 agonist ivuxolimab in advanced cancers. Study at large: Six ivuxolimab dose levels, 0.01 to 10 mg/kg, were given intravenously every 2 weeks.

Study conclusions and caveats: Antigen specificity remained undetermined for the expanded peripheral T cells. Compared with CD4+, CD8+ T cells on average had more expanded clones.

The sample holds a few counts of this clone. Its cognate antigen is unknown. The CDR3 consists of 11 residues. V lost 1 base to trimming and J lost 5 bases, with 2 bases between them. Germline CDR1 is SGHTA and CDR2 is FQGNSA. Repertoires were generated with immunoSEQ multiplex PCR, while TCRdb's copy carries only in-frame clones and drops some. The sample has about 100,000 clones; approximately 90% are singletons. Sequencing was performed on CD4+ or CD8+ T cells sorted from blood, taken in a trial of the OX40 agonist ivuxolimab. The sequence came from an adult with an advanced solid tumor such as melanoma, head and neck, liver or kidney cancer. This chain joins TRBV7-2 and TRBJ2-5; no clear D gene. The CDR3 coding sequence is TGTGCCAGCAGCTTAGTGGAGACCCAGTACTTC. Translating gives CASSLVETQYF.